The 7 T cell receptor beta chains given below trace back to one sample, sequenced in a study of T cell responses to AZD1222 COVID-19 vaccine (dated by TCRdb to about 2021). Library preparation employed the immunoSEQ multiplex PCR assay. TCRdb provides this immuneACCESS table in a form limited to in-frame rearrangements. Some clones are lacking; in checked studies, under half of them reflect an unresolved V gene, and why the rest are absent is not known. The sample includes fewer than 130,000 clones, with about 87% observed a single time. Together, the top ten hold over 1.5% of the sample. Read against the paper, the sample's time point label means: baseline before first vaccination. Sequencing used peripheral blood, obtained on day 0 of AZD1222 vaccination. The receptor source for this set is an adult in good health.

CDR3 sequence: CSLETGAAGYTF. The CDR3 bases are TGCAGCCTAGAGACAGGGGCTGCTGGCTACACCTTC. This sequence joins TRBV29-1 and TRBJ1-2; 8 positions match TRBD1. Germline-derived CDR1 and CDR2 are SQVTM and ANQGSEA. The V segment lost 8 bases and the J segment 7 bases; nucleotides outside the gene matches: 9. This CDR3 comprises 12 residues.

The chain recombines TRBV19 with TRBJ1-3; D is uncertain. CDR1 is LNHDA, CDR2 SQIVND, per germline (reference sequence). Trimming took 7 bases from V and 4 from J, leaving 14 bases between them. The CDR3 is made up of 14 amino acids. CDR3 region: CASIYSSYGNTIYF. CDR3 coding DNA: TGTGCCAGTATATACTCGTCGTACGGAAACACCATATATTTT.

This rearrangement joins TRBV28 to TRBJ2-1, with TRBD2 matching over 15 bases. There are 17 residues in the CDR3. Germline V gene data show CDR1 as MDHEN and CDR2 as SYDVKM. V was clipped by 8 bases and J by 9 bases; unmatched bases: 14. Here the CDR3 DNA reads TGTGCCAGCGTCACCTGGGCCGGGACTAGCGGGAGGCTTGAGCAGTTCTTC. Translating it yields CASVTWAGTSGRLEQFF.

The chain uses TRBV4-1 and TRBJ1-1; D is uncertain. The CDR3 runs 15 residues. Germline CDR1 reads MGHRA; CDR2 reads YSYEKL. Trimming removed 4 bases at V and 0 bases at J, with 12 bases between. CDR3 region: CASSRGGNMNTEAFF. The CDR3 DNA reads TGCGCCAGCAGCCGAGGAGGGAACATGAACACTGAAGCTTTCTTT.

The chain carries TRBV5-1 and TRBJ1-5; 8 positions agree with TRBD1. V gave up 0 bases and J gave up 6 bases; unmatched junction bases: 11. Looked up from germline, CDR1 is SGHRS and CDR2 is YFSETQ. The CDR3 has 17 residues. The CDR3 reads CASSLVPRGRFGQPQHF. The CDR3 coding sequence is TGCGCCAGCAGCTTGGTACCCAGGGGGCGTTTTGGTCAGCCCCAGCATTTT. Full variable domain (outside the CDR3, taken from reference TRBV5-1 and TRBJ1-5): KAGVTQTPRYLIKTRGQQVTLSCSPISGHRSVSWYQQTPGQGLQFLFEYFSETQRNKGNFPGRFSGRQFSNSRSEMNVSTLELGDSALYLCASSLVPRGRFGQPQHFGDGTRLSIL.

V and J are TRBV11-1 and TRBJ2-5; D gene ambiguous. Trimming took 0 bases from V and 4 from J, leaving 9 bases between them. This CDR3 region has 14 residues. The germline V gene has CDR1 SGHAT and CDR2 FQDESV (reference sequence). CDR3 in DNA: TGTGCCAGCAGCTTAGCAGGGCTAGGAGAGACCCAGTACTTC. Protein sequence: CASSLAGLGETQYF.

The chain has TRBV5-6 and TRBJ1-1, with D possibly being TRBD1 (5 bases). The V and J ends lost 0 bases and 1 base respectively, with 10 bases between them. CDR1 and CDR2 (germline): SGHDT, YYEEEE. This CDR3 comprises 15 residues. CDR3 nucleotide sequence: TGTGCCAGCAGCTTGGCAGGCAGGGCGAACACTGAAGCTTTCTTT. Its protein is CASSLAGRANTEAFF.